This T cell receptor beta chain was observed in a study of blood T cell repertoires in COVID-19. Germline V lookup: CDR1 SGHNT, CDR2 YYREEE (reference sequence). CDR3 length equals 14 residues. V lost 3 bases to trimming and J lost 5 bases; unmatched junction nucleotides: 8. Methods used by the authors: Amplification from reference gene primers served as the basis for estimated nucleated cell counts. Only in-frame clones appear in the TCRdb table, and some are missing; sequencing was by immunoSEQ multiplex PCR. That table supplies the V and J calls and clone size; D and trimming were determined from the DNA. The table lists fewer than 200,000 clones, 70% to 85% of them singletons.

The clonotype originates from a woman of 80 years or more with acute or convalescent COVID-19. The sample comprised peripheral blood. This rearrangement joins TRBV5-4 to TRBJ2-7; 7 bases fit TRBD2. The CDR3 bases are TGTGCCAGCAGCTCTACTAGCGAGGGGAACGAGCAGTACTTC. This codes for CASSSTSEGNEQYF.